These 6 T cell receptor beta chains came from one sample sequenced in a study of T-cell memory formation after mild COVID-19. TCRdb redid the calling of the 5' RACE reads with MiXCR, one entry per CDR3 protein. The sample lists 140,000 to 150,000 distinct CDR3 sequences, less than 20% occurring once. Sequenced material: PBMCs or a T cell subset sorted from them (not recorded which). Receptor source: an adult woman who had mild COVID-19 (a few samples of this study predate the infection). Cell type and time point are not known.

The chain uses TRBV14 and TRBJ2-7, with 12 bases that match TRBD2. The V gene end was trimmed by 6 bases and the J gene end by 2 bases; junction bases not matched to a gene: 5. The germline gives CDR1 SGHDN, CDR2 FVKESK. The CDR3 totals 15 residues. The CDR3 loop is CASSPLAGGPYEQYF. CDR3 nucleotide sequence: TGTGCCAGCAGTCCTCTAGCGGGAGGGCCCTACGAGCAGTACTTC.

There are a few counts of this clonotype. The rearrangement links TRBV29-1 to TRBJ2-5; 8 positions match TRBD2. Trimming at V came to 5 bases and at J to 3 bases, leaving 5 bases not matched to a gene. The CDR3 contains 13 residues. Germline V lookup: CDR1 SQVTM, CDR2 ANQGSEA. CDR3 region: CSVQVAGKETQYF. The DNA for the CDR3 is TGCAGCGTTCAGGTAGCGGGGAAAGAGACCCAGTACTTC.

The chain carries TRBV27 and TRBJ1-5; D remains ambiguous. The CDR3 loop spans 14 amino acids. The V end lost 0 bases, the J end lost 7 bases, and 10 bases lay between the germline ends. Germline CDR1 is MNHEY and CDR2 is SMNVEV (reference sequence). CDR3 amino acids: CASSLSLGLQPQHF. The DNA for the CDR3 is TGTGCCAGCAGTTTATCCCTTGGACTGCAGCCCCAGCATTTT.

This clonotype came up a few times. V gene TRBV6-1 combines with J gene TRBJ2-1, with D perhaps matching TRBD2 (5 bases). In germline, CDR1 is MNHNS, CDR2 SASEGT. This CDR3 is built from 16 residues. Trimming left V 4 bases short and J 0 bases short, with 13 bases between. The CDR3: CASSGGGLSSYNEQFF. The CDR3, as DNA: TGTGCCAGCAGTGGTGGCGGACTGAGCTCCTACAATGAGCAGTTCTTC.

This clonotype occurred many times. The chain recombines TRBV7-8 with TRBJ1-6, with a possible D match to TRBD1 (5 bases). V was cut by 5 bases and J by 3 bases, with 11 bases left in between. The CDR3 totals 15 residues. Germline V gives CDR1 SGHVS, CDR2 FQNEAQ. The CDR3 sequence: CASSESRDYNSPLHF. Here the CDR3 DNA reads TGTGCCAGCAGCGAGTCCAGGGACTATAATTCACCCCTCCACTTT.

The chain is built from TRBV12-3 or TRBV12-4 and TRBJ2-1, with 7 bases matching TRBD1. This CDR3 region has 13 residues. Losses at the gene ends were 0 bases for V and 8 bases for J; bases not matched to a gene: 1. The DNA for the CDR3 is TGTGCCAGCAGTTTAGCAGGGGGCGATGAGCAGTTCTTC. Its translation is CASSLAGGDEQFF.